The T cell receptor (beta chain) described here comes from a study of T cell clusters in autoimmune cytopenias. Study overall: A median of approximately 47,000 TRB reads per sample yielded a median around 2,500 distinct clonotypes. Study-level points and caveats: Primary autoimmune cytopenia patients seemingly lacked the physiological T cell clusters found in healthy donors. Comparing secondary cytopenia with chronic lymphocytic leukemia showed no cluster-lack signature, apparently masked by lymphoma repertoire.

Each sample's input was approximately 270 ng genomic DNA, 38,000 or so genome equivalents. This clonotype is called medium-sized (0.01 to 0.1%) based on its frequency. The target antigen is unknown. Multiplex touch-down PCR amplified TRB using TRB-A and TRB-B pools in one tube. TCRdb re-called the multiplex PCR reads and gives one entry per CDR3 protein, without DNA. Its table records thousands of distinct CDR3 sequences. The V gene's germline CDR1 is MNHEY and CDR2 SMNVEV (reference sequence). The CDR3 runs to 15 residues. The V gene is TRBV27, the J gene TRBJ2-7; there is no DNA to check the TCRdb D call of TRBD1. This sequence originates from a human donor with an autoimmune cytopenia or autoimmune hepatitis (not recorded which). Sequencing was done on a sample of peripheral blood. CDR3: CASSRSGIQGGEQYF.